In this sample, the clone carrying this T cell receptor beta chain turned up a few times. Its antigen is not identified. The data are from a study of blood T cells in healthy people across ages. Looked up from germline, CDR1 is SGHDN and CDR2 is FVKESK. The CDR3 runs 17 residues. V shed 1 base and J shed 1 base, with 17 bases lying between them. Study results and caveats: Those diversity estimates obtained from one million T cells were thought to be underestimates.

Together with a sample-barcoded 5' primer, a J-beta primer mix was included in a second PCR lasting roughly 6 to 12 cycles. TCRdb reprocessed the 5' RACE reads with MiXCR, giving one entry per CDR3 protein. The sample holds 700,000 or so distinct CDR3 sequences; about 20% are singletons and the top ten take around 21%. This TCR was recovered from a man between 65 and 80 years old in good health. Input material: blood. This chain joins TRBV14 and TRBJ2-7; D is ambiguous. For the CDR3, the DNA is TGTGCCAGCAGCCAAGTCACCACCTGGTCGACTTCCTACGAGCAGTACTTC. Protein sequence: CASSQVTTWSTSYEQYF.